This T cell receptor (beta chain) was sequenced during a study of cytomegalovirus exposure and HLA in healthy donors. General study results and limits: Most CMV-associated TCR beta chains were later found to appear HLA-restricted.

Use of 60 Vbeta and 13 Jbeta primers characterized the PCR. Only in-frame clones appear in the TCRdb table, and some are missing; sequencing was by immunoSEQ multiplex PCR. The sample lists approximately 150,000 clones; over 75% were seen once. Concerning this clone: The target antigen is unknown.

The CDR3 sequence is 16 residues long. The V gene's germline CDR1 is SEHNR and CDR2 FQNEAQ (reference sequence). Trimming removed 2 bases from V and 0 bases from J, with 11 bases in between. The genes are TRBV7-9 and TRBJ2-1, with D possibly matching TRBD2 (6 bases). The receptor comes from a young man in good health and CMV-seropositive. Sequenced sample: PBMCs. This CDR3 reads CASSLFRRDSYNEQFF. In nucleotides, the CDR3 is TGTGCCAGCAGCTTATTTAGGAGGGACTCCTACAATGAGCAGTTCTTC.